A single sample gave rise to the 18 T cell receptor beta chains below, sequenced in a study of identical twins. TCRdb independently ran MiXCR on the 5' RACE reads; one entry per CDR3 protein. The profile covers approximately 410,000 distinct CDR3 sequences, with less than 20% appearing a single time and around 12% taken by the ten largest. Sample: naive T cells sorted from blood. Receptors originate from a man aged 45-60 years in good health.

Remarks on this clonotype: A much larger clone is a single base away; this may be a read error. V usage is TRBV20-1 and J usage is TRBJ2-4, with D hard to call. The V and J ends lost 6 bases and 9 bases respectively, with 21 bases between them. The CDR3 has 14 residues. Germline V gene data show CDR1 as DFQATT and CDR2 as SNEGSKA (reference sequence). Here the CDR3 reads CSAPASGLNSIQYF. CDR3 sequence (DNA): TGCAGTGCCCCCGCGTCGGGCCTAAACAGCATTCAGTACTTC.

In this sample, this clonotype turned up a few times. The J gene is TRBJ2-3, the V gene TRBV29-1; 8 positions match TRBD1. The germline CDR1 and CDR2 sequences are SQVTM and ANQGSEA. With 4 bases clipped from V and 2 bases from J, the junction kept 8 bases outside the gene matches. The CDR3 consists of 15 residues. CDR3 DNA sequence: TGCAGCGTTGTCGAGGCAGGGGGCATCACAGATACGCAGTATTTT. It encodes CSVVEAGGITDTQYF.

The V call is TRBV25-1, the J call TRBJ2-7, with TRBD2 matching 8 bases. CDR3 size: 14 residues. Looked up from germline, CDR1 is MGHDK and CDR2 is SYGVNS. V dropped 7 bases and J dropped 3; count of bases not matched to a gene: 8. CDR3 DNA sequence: TGTGCCAGCACCCCCGGGGGGGTTTTCTACGAGCAGTACTTC. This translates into CASTPGGVFYEQYF.

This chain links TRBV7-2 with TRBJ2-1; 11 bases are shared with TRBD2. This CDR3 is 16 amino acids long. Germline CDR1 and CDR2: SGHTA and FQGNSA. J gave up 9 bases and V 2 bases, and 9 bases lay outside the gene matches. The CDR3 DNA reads TGTGCCAGCAGCTTAACCGGACTAGCGGGCTCTACTGAGCAGTTCTTC. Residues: CASSLTGLAGSTEQFF.

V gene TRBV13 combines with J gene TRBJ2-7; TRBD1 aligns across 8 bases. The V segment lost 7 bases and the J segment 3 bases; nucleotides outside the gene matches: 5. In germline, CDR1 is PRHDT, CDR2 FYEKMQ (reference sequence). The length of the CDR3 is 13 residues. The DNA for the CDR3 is TGTGCCAGCAACAAACAGGGGGGCTACGAGCAGTACTTC. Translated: CASNKQGGYEQYF. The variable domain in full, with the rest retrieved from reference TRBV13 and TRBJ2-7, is AAGVIQSPRHLIKEKRETATLKCYPIPRHDTVYWYQQGPGQDPQFLISFYEKMQSDKGSIPDRFSAQQFSDYHSELNMSSLELGDSALYFCASNKQGGYEQYFGPGTRLTVT.

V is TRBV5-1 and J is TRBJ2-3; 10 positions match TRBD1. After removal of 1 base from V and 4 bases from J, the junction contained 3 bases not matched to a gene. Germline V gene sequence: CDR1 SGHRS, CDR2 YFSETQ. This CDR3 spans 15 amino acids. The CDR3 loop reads CASSLWDRGADTQYF. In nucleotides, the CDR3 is TGCGCCAGCAGCTTGTGGGACAGGGGTGCAGATACGCAGTATTTT.

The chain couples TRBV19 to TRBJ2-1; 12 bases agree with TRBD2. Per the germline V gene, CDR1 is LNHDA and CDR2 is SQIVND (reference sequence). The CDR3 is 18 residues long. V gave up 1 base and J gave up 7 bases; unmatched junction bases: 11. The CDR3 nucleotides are TGTGCCAGTAGTATAGCACTAGCGGGAGGACCTTCGAAAAATGAGCAGTTCTTC. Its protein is CASSIALAGGPSKNEQFF.

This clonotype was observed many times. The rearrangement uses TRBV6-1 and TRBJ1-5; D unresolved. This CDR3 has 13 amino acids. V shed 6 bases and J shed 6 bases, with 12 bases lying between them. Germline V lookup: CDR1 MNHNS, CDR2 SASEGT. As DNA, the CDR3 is TGTGCCAGCAGCCAGGTGGTGGGTCAGCCCCAGCATTTT. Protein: CASSQVVGQPQHF.

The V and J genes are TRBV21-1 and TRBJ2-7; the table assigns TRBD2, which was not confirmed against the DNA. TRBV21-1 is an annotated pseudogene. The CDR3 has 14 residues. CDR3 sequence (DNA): TGTGCCAGCAGCAAAATGCCCTCGGGCTACGAGCAGTACTTC. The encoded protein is CASSKMPSGYEQYF.

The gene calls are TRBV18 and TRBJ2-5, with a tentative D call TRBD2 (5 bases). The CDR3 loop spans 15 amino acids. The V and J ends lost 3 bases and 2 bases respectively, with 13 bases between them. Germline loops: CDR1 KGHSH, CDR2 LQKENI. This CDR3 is CASSPGMDSQETQYF. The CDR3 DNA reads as TGTGCCAGCTCACCCGGCATGGACTCTCAAGAGACCCAGTACTTC.

The CDR3 nucleotides are TGCGCCAGCAGCCAACGACTAGCGATGAGCACAGATACGCAGTATTTT. Protein: CASSQRLAMSTDTQYF. The rearrangement links TRBV4-3 to TRBJ2-3; 8 bases match TRBD2. Germline CDR1 is LGHNA and CDR2 is YSLEER. The J segment lost 0 bases and the V segment lost 2 bases, leaving 4 bases of the junction unmatched. CDR3 length equals 16 residues.

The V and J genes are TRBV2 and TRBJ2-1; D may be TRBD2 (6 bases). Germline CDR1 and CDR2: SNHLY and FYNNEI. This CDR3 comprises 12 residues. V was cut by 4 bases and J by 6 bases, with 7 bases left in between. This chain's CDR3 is CASSVSGNEQFF. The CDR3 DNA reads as TGTGCCAGCAGTGTTAGCGGCAATGAGCAGTTCTTC.

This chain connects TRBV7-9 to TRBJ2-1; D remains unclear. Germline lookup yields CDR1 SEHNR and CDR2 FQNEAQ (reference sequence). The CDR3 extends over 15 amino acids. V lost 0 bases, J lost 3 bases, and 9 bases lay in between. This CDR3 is CASSLAWTIYNEQFF. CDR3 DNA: TGTGCCAGCAGCTTAGCTTGGACCATCTACAATGAGCAGTTCTTC.

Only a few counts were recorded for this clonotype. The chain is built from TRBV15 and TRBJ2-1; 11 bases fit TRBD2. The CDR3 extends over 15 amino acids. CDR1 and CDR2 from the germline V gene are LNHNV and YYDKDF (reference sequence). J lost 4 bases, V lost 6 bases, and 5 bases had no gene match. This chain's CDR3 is CATREGTSGYNEQFF. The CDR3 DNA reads TGTGCCACCAGAGAGGGGACTAGCGGATACAATGAGCAGTTCTTC.

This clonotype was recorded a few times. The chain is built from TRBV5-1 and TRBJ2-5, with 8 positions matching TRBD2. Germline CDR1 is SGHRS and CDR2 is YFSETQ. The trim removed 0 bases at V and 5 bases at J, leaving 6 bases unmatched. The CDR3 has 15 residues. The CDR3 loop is CASSLVRGGLETQYF. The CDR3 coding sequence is TGCGCCAGCAGCTTGGTCCGGGGGGGCCTTGAGACCCAGTACTTC.

This CDR3 is CASSLASPTGVNTEAFF. In DNA form, the CDR3 reads TGTGCCAGCAGTTTAGCATCCCCCACAGGGGTGAACACTGAAGCTTTCTTT. The genes are TRBV27 and TRBJ1-1; 7 nucleotides line up with TRBD1. Germline V lookup: CDR1 MNHEY, CDR2 SMNVEV (reference sequence). This CDR3 comprises 17 residues. Germline trimming cut 2 bases from V and 0 bases from J; bases unmatched to any gene: 9.

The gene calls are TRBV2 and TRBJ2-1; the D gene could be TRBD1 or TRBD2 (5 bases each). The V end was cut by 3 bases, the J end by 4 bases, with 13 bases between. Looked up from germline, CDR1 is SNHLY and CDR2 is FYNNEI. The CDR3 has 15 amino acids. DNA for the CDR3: TGTGCCAGCAGTGACGGGACCATGAAGTACAATGAGCAGTTCTTC. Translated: CASSDGTMKYNEQFF.

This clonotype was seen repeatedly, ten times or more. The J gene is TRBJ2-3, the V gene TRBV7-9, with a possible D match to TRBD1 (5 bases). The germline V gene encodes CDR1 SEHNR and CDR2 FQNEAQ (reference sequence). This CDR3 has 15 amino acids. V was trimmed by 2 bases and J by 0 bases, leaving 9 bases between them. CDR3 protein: CASSLTGFSTDTQYF. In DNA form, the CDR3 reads TGTGCCAGCAGCTTAACAGGTTTTAGCACAGATACGCAGTATTTT.